These 20 T cell receptor beta chains were sequenced from one sample in a study of T cell clones after liver transplantation. Produced via immunoSEQ multiplex PCR; TCRdb's table is partial and in-frame only. The sample shows tens of thousands of clones, about 71% of them seen only once. The specimen comprised CD4+ T cells from blood, sampled at the roughly 16-month timepoint. All receptors derive from a human patient who received a liver transplant. Some T cells may be transferred from the graft donor.

This chain connects TRBV27 to TRBJ1-2; D ambiguous. This CDR3 is built from 15 residues. V was clipped by 2 bases and J by 6 bases, with 16 bases between them. Germline values: CDR1 MNHEY, CDR2 SMNVEV (reference sequence). The CDR3 DNA follows: TGTGCCAGCAGTTTAAAGCAGTCTCCGCTAAATGGCTACACCTTC. The encoded protein is CASSLKQSPLNGYTF.

The J gene is TRBJ2-2, the V gene TRBV27; the match to TRBD2 covers 12 bases. The V segment lost 2 bases and the J segment 6 bases; nucleotides outside the gene matches: 4. This CDR3 has 16 residues. Per the germline V gene, CDR1 is MNHEY and CDR2 is SMNVEV (reference sequence). The CDR3 loop is CASSLRLAGAAGELFF. In nucleotides, the CDR3 is TGTGCCAGCAGTTTAAGACTAGCGGGAGCGGCCGGGGAGCTGTTTTTT.

The chain links TRBV25-1 to TRBJ2-5; the match to TRBD1 covers 8 bases. This CDR3 region has 15 residues. The germline gives CDR1 MGHDK, CDR2 SYGVNS. V gave up 1 base and J gave up 1 base; unmatched junction bases: 2. This chain's CDR3 is CASSESGQAQETQYF. Written as DNA, the CDR3 is TGTGCCAGCAGTGAATCGGGACAGGCCCAAGAGACCCAGTACTTC.

V and J are TRBV10-1 and TRBJ1-1, with D possibly matching TRBD1 (5 bases). Germline V gene lookup returns CDR1 WNHNN and CDR2 SYGVQD (reference sequence). Trimming pared 2 bases from V and 4 bases from J, leaving 11 bases between. This CDR3 is 14 amino acids long. CDR3 sequence (DNA): TGCGCCAGCAGTGAGGAGGGGTTCGGCACTGAAGCTTTCTTT. Residues: CASSEEGFGTEAFF.

This chain links TRBV27 with TRBJ1-5, with a tentative D call TRBD1 (6 bases). The CDR3 has 14 residues. The V end was cut by 5 bases, the J end by 8 bases, with 16 bases between. Germline V gene lookup returns CDR1 MNHEY and CDR2 SMNVEV (reference sequence). This chain's CDR3 is CASSPYREGEPQHF. The CDR3 DNA sequence: TGTGCCAGCAGTCCTTACAGGGAAGGGGAGCCCCAGCATTTT.

The table lists this clone with a few counts. The chain couples TRBV11-2 to TRBJ1-3; 10 bases are shared with TRBD1. The CDR3 spans 16 residues. The V and J ends lost 5 bases and 4 bases, in that order; junction bases with no gene match: 8. Germline-derived CDR1 and CDR2 are SGHAT and FQNNGV. For the CDR3, the DNA is TGTGCCAGCAGCCTCGACTCGGACAGGGGGGGAAACACCATATATTTT. Translating gives CASSLDSDRGGNTIYF.

The chain recombines TRBV13 with TRBJ2-5, with D perhaps matching TRBD2 (6 bases). This CDR3 comprises 12 residues. Germline lookup yields CDR1 PRHDT and CDR2 FYEKMQ (reference sequence). Trimming shortened V by 6 bases and J by 4 bases, and 9 bases separated the two germline ends. The CDR3 nucleotides are TGTGCCAGCAGGAGAGCGGGAGAGACCCAGTACTTC. Amino acids: CASRRAGETQYF.

The chain links TRBV28 to TRBJ1-6; tentative D call: TRBD1 (6 bases). Germline CDR1 is MDHEN and CDR2 is SYDVKM. The V end was cut by 8 bases, the J end by 9 bases, with 11 bases between. CDR3 size: 12 residues. Here the CDR3 DNA reads TGTGCCAGCGGACAGTTAATTTCACCCCTCCACTTT. Its translation: CASGQLISPLHF.

The chain uses TRBV7-8 and TRBJ1-4; 7 bases map to TRBD1. In germline, CDR1 is SGHVS, CDR2 FQNEAQ. The CDR3 contains 17 residues. V shed 0 bases and J 11 bases; nucleotides not matched to a gene: 15. The CDR3, as DNA: TGTGCCAGCAGCTTAGCACGGAACAGGGGCGCCCCTGGGAAACTGTTTTTT. Translation: CASSLARNRGAPGKLFF.

V usage is TRBV11-3 and J usage is TRBJ2-5, with TRBD2 matching 9 bases. The CDR3 spans 14 residues. Unmatched junction bases numbered 8, after V lost 5 bases and J lost 7 bases. Germline CDR1 is SGHNT and CDR2 is YENEEA. The CDR3 loop reads CASSKIAGEGTQYF. DNA for the CDR3: TGTGCCAGCAGCAAAATAGCGGGAGAGGGGACCCAGTACTTC.

This clone was observed a few times. The chain uses TRBV19 and TRBJ1-2; D is ambiguous. CDR1 is LNHDA, CDR2 SQIVND, per germline (reference sequence). This CDR3 region has 12 residues. V dropped 3 bases and J dropped 7 bases, with 9 bases sitting between them. Here the CDR3 reads CASSMVTGGYTF. For the CDR3, the DNA is TGTGCCAGTAGTATGGTGACTGGTGGCTACACCTTC.

The chain employs TRBV6-5 and TRBJ2-5, with D hard to call. V shed 2 bases and J shed 6 bases, with 10 bases lying between them. The CDR3 loop spans 13 amino acids. Germline V gene data show CDR1 as MNHEY and CDR2 as SVGAGI. The CDR3 region has the DNA TGTGCCAGCAGTTACATTACCGGGCAGACCCAGTACTTC. It codes for CASSYITGQTQYF.

The V and J genes are TRBV2 and TRBJ1-5, with 12 bases that match TRBD1. The germline gives CDR1 SNHLY, CDR2 FYNNEI. There are 15 residues in the CDR3. Trimming cost V 4 bases and J 6 bases; bases outside gene matches: 4. CDR3 DNA sequence: TGTGCCAGCAGTGCGGGACAGGGGGCGAGTCAGCCCCAGCATTTT. Translated, it gives CASSAGQGASQPQHF.

In this sample, this clone is medium-sized. The chain couples TRBV29-1 to TRBJ2-7, with a weak D call TRBD1 (6 bases). The germline gives CDR1 SQVTM, CDR2 ANQGSEA. The CDR3 runs to 12 residues. V lost 7 bases, J lost 2 bases, and 12 bases lay in between. The CDR3 nucleotides are TGCAGCGCCTTGACAGGCCCCTACGAGCAGTACTTC. Protein sequence: CSALTGPYEQYF.

The V and J genes are TRBV10-3 and TRBJ1-5, with 8 bases identical to TRBD1. The germline V gene has CDR1 ENHRY and CDR2 SYGVKD. This CDR3 contains 13 residues. The J segment lost 4 bases and the V segment lost 8 bases, leaving 4 bases of the junction unmatched. The CDR3: CAIGQGPNQPQHF. DNA of the CDR3: TGTGCCATCGGACAGGGCCCTAATCAGCCCCAGCATTTT.

The J gene is TRBJ2-7, the V gene TRBV5-8; D is perhaps TRBD1 (5 bases). CDR1 and CDR2 from the germline V gene are SGHTS and YDEGEE. V lost 2 bases and J lost 1, with 10 bases in between. The CDR3 is 14 residues long. CDR3 protein: CASSFDQGSYEQYF. Written as DNA, the CDR3 is TGTGCCAGCAGCTTCGACCAGGGTTCCTACGAGCAGTACTTC.

This clone was observed at least ten times. The V and J genes are TRBV30 and TRBJ1-2, with D unresolved. The CDR3 spans 15 residues. V lost 5 bases and J lost 0, with 16 bases in between. In germline, CDR1 is GTSNPN, CDR2 SVGIG (reference sequence). The CDR3 sequence is CAWAQPGLANYGYTF. The CDR3 coding sequence is TGTGCCTGGGCCCAACCAGGTCTAGCTAACTATGGCTACACCTTC. Based on the CDR3 plus reference TRBV30 and TRBJ1-2, the full variable domain is SQTIHQWPATLVQPVGSPLSLECTVEGTSNPNLYWYRQAAGRGLQLLFYSVGIGQISSEVPQNLSASRPQDRQFILSSKKLLLSDSGFYLCAWAQPGLANYGYTFGSGTRLTVV.

The rearrangement links TRBV18 to TRBJ2-7, with D possibly being TRBD1 (6 bases). The germline V gene has CDR1 KGHSH and CDR2 LQKENI. Trimming shortened V by 3 bases and J by 5 bases, and 11 bases separated the two germline ends. The CDR3 covers 13 residues. CDR3 protein: CASSPRTDNEQYF. In DNA form, the CDR3 reads TGTGCCAGCTCACCCCGGACAGACAACGAGCAGTACTTC.

V usage is TRBV28 and J usage is TRBJ1-2; D possibly corresponds to TRBD1 (6 bases). Germline assignment: CDR1 MDHEN and CDR2 SYDVKM. This CDR3 is built from 14 residues. V lost 5 bases to trimming and J lost 5 bases, with 15 bases between them. The CDR3 loop reads CASSPQGTWYGYTF. CDR3 bases: TGTGCCAGCAGTCCCCAGGGGACCTGGTATGGCTACACCTTC.

The chain is built from TRBV9 and TRBJ2-1; D is uncertain. The CDR3 is made up of 12 amino acids. V was cut by 0 bases and J by 12 bases, with 10 bases left in between. The germline V gene has CDR1 SGDLS and CDR2 YYNGEE. CDR3 coding DNA: TGTGCCAGCAGCGTAGAAGGGTCTCTGCAGTTCTTC. Translating gives CASSVEGSLQFF. The whole variable domain, filled in from reference TRBV9 and TRBJ2-1, reads DSGVTQTPKHLITATGQRVTLRCSPRSGDLSVYWYQQSLDQGLQFLIQYYNGEERAKGNILERFSAQQFPDLHSELNLSSLELGDSALYFCASSVEGSLQFFGPGTRLTVL.